A selection of T cell receptor beta chains follows, all from one sample in a study of T cells in Graves' hyperthyroidism and ophthalmopathy. From the multiplex PCR reads, TCRdb called clonotypes with MiXCR, one entry per CDR3 protein. The sample carries around 500,000 distinct CDR3 sequences, approximately 15% recorded once. The sample taken for sequencing was blood. The source of these receptors is a woman aged 40 to 55 with Graves' hyperthyroidism. Both conserved end residues are part of each CDR3. The order of the fields is V gene, D gene, J gene, clone size, CDR3 protein, CDR3 DNA. D genes are given only for firm matches. Clone sizes are given selectively: once, few, many, or a class where the clone is expanded.

v_call: TRBV28; d_call: .; j_call: TRBJ1-1; clone_size: many; cdr3_aa: CASSSGTPNTEAFF; cdr3_nt: TGTGCCAGCAGTTCCGGGACCCCGAACACTGAAGCTTTCTTT
v_call: TRBV12-3/TRBV12-4; d_call: .; j_call: TRBJ1-5; clone_size: many; cdr3_aa: CASRSTDVRQPQHF; cdr3_nt: TGTGCCAGCAGATCCACAGACGTCAGACAGCCCCAGCATTTT
v_call: TRBV28; d_call: .; j_call: TRBJ2-7; clone_size: .; cdr3_aa: CASSRISRSYEQYF; cdr3_nt: TGTGCCAGCAGCCGGATTTCGCGCTCCTACGAGCAGTACTTC
v_call: TRBV4-2; d_call: .; j_call: TRBJ1-3; clone_size: .; cdr3_aa: CASSQDPTLSGNTIYF; cdr3_nt: TGTGCCAGCAGCCAAGATCCCACACTCTCTGGAAACACCATATATTTT
v_call: TRBV10-3; d_call: .; j_call: TRBJ1-5; clone_size: many; cdr3_aa: CAISQTRVRNQPQHF; cdr3_nt: TGTGCCATCAGTCAAACCAGGGTACGCAATCAGCCCCAGCATTTT
v_call: TRBV5-1; d_call: .; j_call: TRBJ2-1; clone_size: few; cdr3_aa: CASSLNQGPSYNEQFF; cdr3_nt: TGCGCCAGCAGCTTGAATCAGGGGCCCTCCTACAATGAGCAGTTCTTC
v_call: TRBV5-1; d_call: .; j_call: TRBJ1-2; clone_size: .; cdr3_aa: CASSLIPGTSNYGYTF; cdr3_nt: TGCGCCAGCAGCTTGATTCCGGGGACCTCTAACTATGGCTACACCTTC
v_call: TRBV20-1; d_call: .; j_call: TRBJ2-2; clone_size: few; cdr3_aa: CSAASLAYTGELFF; cdr3_nt: TGCAGTGCTGCGAGCCTAGCATACACCGGGGAGCTGTTTTTT
v_call: TRBV4-1; d_call: TRBD2; j_call: TRBJ2-7; clone_size: .; cdr3_aa: CASSSGTSGRTPYEQYF; cdr3_nt: TGCGCCAGCAGCTCCGGGACTAGCGGGAGAACCCCCTACGAGCAGTACTTC
v_call: TRBV28; d_call: .; j_call: TRBJ2-7; clone_size: many; cdr3_aa: CASSFAGDYEQYF; cdr3_nt: TGTGCCAGCAGTTTTGCCGGGGACTACGAGCAGTACTTC
v_call: TRBV20-1; d_call: .; j_call: TRBJ2-2; clone_size: .; cdr3_aa: CSARDLLSGLNTGELFF; cdr3_nt: TGCAGTGCTAGAGATTTGCTTAGCGGTTTGAACACCGGGGAGCTGTTTTTT
v_call: TRBV20-1; d_call: TRBD1; j_call: TRBJ1-1; clone_size: .; cdr3_aa: CSAATGVLNTEAFF; cdr3_nt: TGCAGTGCAGCTACAGGGGTACTTAACACTGAAGCTTTCTTT
v_call: TRBV7-2; d_call: .; j_call: TRBJ2-1; clone_size: many; cdr3_aa: CASSFPRPNNEQFF; cdr3_nt: TGTGCCAGCAGCTTCCCTAGACCTAACAATGAGCAGTTCTTC
v_call: TRBV28; d_call: .; j_call: TRBJ1-2; clone_size: many; cdr3_aa: CASSSSKLGYTF; cdr3_nt: TGTGCCAGCAGTTCTTCCAAACTTGGCTACACCTTC
v_call: TRBV2; d_call: .; j_call: TRBJ1-2; clone_size: many; cdr3_aa: CASSTERGEGVYGYTF; cdr3_nt: TGTGCCAGCAGTACCGAGAGGGGGGAGGGAGTCTATGGCTACACCTTC
v_call: TRBV30; d_call: .; j_call: TRBJ2-6; clone_size: many; cdr3_aa: CAGPLGLSGANVLTF; cdr3_nt: TGTGCCGGCCCTTTGGGGCTCTCTGGGGCCAACGTCCTGACTTTC
v_call: TRBV2; d_call: .; j_call: TRBJ2-5; clone_size: many; cdr3_aa: CASRMKETQYF; cdr3_nt: TGTGCCAGCAGGATGAAAGAGACCCAGTACTTC
v_call: TRBV6-1; d_call: .; j_call: TRBJ2-1; clone_size: few; cdr3_aa: CASSARATGNEQFF; cdr3_nt: TGTGCCAGCAGCGCGAGGGCAACAGGGAATGAGCAGTTCTTC
v_call: TRBV2; d_call: .; j_call: TRBJ1-1; clone_size: many; cdr3_aa: CATRLGGLGNTEAFF; cdr3_nt: TGTGCCACCCGCCTCGGGGGCCTTGGGAACACTGAAGCTTTCTTT
v_call: TRBV15; d_call: .; j_call: TRBJ2-3; clone_size: few; cdr3_aa: CVTSRDRHPDTQYF; cdr3_nt: TGTGTCACCAGCAGAGATCGTCACCCAGATACGCAGTATTTT
v_call: TRBV3-1; d_call: .; j_call: TRBJ2-3; clone_size: .; cdr3_aa: CASSRASLFSTDTQYF; cdr3_nt: TGTGCCAGCAGCCGGGCTAGCCTCTTTAGCACAGATACGCAGTATTTT
v_call: TRBV7-6; d_call: TRBD2; j_call: TRBJ2-5; clone_size: few; cdr3_aa: CASSLPGLGQETQYF; cdr3_nt: TGTGCCAGCAGCTTACCGGGACTAGGACAAGAGACCCAGTACTTC
v_call: TRBV5-1; d_call: .; j_call: TRBJ1-1; clone_size: .; cdr3_aa: CASSLGAGRYTEAFF; cdr3_nt: TGCGCCAGCAGCTTGGGGGCAGGGCGGTACACTGAAGCTTTCTTT
v_call: TRBV18; d_call: .; j_call: TRBJ2-7; clone_size: many; cdr3_aa: CASSPDSYEQYF; cdr3_nt: TGTGCCAGCTCACCAGACTCCTACGAGCAGTACTTC
v_call: TRBV6-2/TRBV6-3; d_call: TRBD2; j_call: TRBJ2-1; clone_size: .; cdr3_aa: CASSYSGSSGAEQFF; cdr3_nt: TGTGCCAGCAGTTACTCGGGTTCTAGCGGGGCTGAGCAGTTCTTC
v_call: TRBV18; d_call: TRBD1; j_call: TRBJ2-7; clone_size: many; cdr3_aa: CASSPTMTGYEQYF; cdr3_nt: TGTGCCAGCTCACCGACCATGACAGGGTACGAGCAGTACTTC
v_call: TRBV4-1; d_call: .; j_call: TRBJ2-2; clone_size: many; cdr3_aa: CASSEGAALTGELFF; cdr3_nt: TGCGCCAGCAGCGAAGGGGCAGCACTCACCGGGGAGCTGTTTTTT
v_call: TRBV29-1; d_call: .; j_call: TRBJ2-5; clone_size: many; cdr3_aa: CSVGSGTLKETQYF; cdr3_nt: TGCAGCGTTGGATCCGGGACACTTAAAGAGACCCAGTACTTC
v_call: TRBV30; d_call: .; j_call: TRBJ1-6; clone_size: few; cdr3_aa: CAWSVGADYNSPLHF; cdr3_nt: TGTGCCTGGAGTGTCGGGGCTGACTATAATTCACCCCTCCACTTT